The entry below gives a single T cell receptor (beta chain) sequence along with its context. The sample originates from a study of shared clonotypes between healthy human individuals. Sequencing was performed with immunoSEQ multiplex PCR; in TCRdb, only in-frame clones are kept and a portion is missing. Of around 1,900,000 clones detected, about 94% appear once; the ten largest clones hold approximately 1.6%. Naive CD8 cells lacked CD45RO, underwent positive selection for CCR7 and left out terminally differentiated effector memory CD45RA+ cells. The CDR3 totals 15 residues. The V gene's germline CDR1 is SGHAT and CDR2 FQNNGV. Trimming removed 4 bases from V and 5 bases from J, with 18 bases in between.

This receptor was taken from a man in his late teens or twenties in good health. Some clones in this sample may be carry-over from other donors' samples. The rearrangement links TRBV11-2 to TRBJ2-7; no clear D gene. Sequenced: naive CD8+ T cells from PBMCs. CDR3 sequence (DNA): TGTGCCAGCAGCTATGATCCCCCCTCTTTCGACGAGCAGTACTTC. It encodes CASSYDPPSFDEQYF. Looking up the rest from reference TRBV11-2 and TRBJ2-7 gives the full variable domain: EAGVAQSPRYKIIEKRQSVAFWCNPISGHATLYWYQQILGQGPKLLIQFQNNGVVDDSQLPKDRFSAERLKGVDSTLKIQPAKLEDSAVYLCASSYDPPSFDEQYFGPGTRLTVT.